This T cell receptor beta chain emerged from a study of shared clonotypes between healthy human individuals. To note about this clone: Its antigen is not identified.

Broader study findings: Across a handful of donors, naive CD4 shared roughly 5%, naive CD8 around 3.5%, memory CD4 over 2%, memory CD8 about 0.4%.

Naive CD8 isolation took CD45RO-negative cells positively selected for CCR7 and excluded terminally differentiated effector memory CD45RA+ cells. V dropped 4 bases and J dropped 2; count of bases not matched to a gene: 7. Germline V lookup: CDR1 LNHDA, CDR2 SQIVND (reference sequence). The CDR3 is 15 residues long. The assay was immunoSEQ multiplex PCR, and TCRdb's table has in-frame clones only and misses some. There are about 2.1 million clones in the sample; roughly 93% occur only once, and 1.5% to 2% lies in the top ten. The receptor was isolated from a man younger than 30 in good health. Some clones in this sample may be carry-over from other donors' samples. The sample comprised naive CD8+ T cells from PBMCs. J is TRBJ2-5 and V is TRBV19; 7 bases are a match to TRBD2. CDR3 in DNA: TGTGCCAGTAGTAAGTGGCTAGCGGAACAAGAGACCCAGTACTTC. Protein: CASSKWLAEQETQYF.